This T cell receptor beta chain was identified in a study of T-cell reconstitution after alpha-beta-depleted transplantation in children. The length of the CDR3 is 14 residues. Trimming at V came to 2 bases and at J to 10 bases, leaving 6 bases not matched to a gene. CDR1 SGHTA and CDR2 FQGTGA come from the germline V gene. Only a few counts were recorded for this clonotype. The antigen is not known. Unique molecular identifiers were built into the TCRbeta library. TCRdb reanalysed the PCR reads using MiXCR and keeps one entry per CDR3 protein. The sample consists of 90,000 to 130,000 distinct CDR3 sequences, approximately 10% of them appearing once. The study, taken as a whole, reports: In some patients, recipient T cells and intrathymic progenitors surviving conditioning explained high day-60 diversity. T cells produced anew were the main source of T-cell counts and diversity one year after transplant.

The sequence was obtained from a boy younger than 10 with acute lymphoblastic leukemia, due to receive a stem cell transplant. V usage is TRBV7-3 and J usage is TRBJ2-1; 9 nucleotides line up with TRBD2. The source was PBMCs, collected before TCRalphabeta/CD19-depleted stem cell transplant. The CDR3 region is CASSLVAGVGEQFF. The DNA for the CDR3 is TGTGCCAGCAGCTTAGTAGCGGGAGTAGGGGAGCAGTTCTTC. Variable domain in full (rest from reference TRBV7-3 and TRBJ2-1): GAGVSQTPSNKVTEKGKYVELRCDPISGHTALYWYRQSLGQGPEFLIYFQGTGAADDSGLPNDRFFAVRPEGSVSTLKIQRTERGDSAVYLCASSLVAGVGEQFFGPGTRLTVL.